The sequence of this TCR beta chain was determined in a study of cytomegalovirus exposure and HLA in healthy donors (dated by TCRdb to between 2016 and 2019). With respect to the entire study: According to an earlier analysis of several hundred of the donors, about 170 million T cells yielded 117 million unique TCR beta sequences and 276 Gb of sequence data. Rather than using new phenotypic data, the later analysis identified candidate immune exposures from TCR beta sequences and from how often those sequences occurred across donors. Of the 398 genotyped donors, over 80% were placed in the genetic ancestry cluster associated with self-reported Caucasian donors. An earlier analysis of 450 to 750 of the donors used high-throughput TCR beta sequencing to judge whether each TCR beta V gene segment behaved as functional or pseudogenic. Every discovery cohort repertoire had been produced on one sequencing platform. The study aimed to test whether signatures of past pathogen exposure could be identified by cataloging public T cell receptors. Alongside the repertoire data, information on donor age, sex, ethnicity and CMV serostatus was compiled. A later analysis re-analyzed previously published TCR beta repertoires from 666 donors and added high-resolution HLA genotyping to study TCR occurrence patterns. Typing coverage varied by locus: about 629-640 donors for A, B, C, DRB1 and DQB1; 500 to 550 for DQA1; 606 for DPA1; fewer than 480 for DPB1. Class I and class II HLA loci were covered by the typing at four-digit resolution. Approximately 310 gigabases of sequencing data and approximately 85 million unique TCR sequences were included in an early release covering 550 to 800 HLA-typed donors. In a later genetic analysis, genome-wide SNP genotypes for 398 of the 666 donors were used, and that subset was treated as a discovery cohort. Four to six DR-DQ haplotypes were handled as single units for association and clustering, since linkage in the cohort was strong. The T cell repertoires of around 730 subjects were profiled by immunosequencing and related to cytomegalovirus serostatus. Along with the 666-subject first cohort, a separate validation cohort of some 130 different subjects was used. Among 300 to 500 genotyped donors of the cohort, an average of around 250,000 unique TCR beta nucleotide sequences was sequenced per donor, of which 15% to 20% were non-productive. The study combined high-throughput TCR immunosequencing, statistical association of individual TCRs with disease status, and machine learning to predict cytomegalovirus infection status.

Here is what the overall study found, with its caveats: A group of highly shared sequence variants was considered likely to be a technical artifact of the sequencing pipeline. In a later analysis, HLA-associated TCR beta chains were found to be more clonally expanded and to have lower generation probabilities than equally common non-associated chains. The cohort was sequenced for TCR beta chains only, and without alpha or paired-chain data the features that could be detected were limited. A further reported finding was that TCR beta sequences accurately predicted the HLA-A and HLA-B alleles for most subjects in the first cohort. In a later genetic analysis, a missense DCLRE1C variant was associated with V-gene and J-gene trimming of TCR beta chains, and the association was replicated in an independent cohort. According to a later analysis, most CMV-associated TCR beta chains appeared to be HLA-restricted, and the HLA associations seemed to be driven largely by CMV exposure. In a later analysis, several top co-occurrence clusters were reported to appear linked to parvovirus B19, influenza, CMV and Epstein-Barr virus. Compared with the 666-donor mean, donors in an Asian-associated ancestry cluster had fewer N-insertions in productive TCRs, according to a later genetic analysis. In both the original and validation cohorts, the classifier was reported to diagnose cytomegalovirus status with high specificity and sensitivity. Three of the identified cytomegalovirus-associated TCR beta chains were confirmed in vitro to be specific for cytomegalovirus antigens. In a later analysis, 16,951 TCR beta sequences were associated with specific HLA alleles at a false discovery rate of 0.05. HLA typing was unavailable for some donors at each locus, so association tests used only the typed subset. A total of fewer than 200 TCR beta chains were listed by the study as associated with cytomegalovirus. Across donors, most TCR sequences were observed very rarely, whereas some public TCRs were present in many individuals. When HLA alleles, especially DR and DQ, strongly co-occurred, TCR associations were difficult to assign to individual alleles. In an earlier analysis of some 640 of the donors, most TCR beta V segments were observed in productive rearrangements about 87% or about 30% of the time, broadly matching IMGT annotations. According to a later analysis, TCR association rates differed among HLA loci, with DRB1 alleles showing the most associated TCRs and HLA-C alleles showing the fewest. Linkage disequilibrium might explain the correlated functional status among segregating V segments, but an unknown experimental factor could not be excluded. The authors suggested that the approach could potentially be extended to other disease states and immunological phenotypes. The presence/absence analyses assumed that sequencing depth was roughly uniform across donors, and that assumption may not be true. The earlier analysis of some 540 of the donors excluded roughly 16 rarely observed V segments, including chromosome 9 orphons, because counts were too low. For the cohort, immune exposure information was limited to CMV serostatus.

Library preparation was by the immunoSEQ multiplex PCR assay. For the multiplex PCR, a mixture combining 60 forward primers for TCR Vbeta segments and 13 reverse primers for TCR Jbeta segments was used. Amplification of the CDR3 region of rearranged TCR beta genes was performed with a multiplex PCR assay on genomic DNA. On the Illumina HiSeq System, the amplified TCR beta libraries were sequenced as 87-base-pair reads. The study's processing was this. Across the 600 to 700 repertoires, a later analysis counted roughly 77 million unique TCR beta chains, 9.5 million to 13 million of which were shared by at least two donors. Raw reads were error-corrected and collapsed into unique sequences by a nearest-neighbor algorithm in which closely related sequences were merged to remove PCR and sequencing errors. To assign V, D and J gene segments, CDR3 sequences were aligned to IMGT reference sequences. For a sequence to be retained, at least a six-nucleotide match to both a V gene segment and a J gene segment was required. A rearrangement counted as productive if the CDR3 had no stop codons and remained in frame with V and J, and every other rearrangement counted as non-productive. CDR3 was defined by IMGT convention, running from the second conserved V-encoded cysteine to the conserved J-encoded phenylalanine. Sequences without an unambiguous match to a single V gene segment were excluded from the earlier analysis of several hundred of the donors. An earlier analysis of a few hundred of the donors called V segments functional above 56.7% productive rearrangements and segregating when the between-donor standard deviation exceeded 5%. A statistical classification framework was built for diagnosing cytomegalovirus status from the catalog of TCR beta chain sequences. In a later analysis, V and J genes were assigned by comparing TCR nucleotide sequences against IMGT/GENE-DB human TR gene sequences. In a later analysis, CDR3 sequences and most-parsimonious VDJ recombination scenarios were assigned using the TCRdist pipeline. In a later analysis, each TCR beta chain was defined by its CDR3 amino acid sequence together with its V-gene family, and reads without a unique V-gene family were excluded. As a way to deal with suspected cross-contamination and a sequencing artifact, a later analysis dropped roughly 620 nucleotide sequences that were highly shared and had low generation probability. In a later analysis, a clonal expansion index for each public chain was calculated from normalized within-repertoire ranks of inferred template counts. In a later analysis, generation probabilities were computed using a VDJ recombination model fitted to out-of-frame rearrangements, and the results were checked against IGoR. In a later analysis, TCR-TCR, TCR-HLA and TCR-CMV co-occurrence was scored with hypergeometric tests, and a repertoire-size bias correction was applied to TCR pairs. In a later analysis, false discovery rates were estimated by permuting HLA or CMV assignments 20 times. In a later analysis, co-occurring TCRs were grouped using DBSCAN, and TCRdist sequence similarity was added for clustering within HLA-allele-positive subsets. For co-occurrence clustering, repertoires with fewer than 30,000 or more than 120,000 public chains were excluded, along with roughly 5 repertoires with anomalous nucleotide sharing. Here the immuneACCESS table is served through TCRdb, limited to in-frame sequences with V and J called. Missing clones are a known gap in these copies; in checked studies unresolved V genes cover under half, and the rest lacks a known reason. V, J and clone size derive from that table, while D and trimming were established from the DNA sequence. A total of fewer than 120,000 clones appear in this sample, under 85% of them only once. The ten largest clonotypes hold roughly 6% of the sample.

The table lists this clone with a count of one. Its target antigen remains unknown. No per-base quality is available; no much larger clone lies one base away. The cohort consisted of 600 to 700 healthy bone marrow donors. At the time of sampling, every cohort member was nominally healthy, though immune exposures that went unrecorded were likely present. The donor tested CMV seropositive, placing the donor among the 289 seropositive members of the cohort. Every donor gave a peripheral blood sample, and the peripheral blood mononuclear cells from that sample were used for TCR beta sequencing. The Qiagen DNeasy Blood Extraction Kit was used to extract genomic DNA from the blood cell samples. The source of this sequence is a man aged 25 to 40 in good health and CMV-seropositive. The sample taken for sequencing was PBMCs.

Here the CDR3 is given as CASSLSAGVGNEQFF. The DNA sequence is TGTGCCAGCAGTTTGTCAGCGGGGGTGGGGAATGAGCAGTTCTTC. Rearrangement joined TRBV2 to TRBJ2-1; 8 of the junction bases match TRBD2. CDR1 and CDR2, looked up from the germline V gene, are SNHLY and FYNNEI. From V the trimming removes 5 bases and from J it removes 7 bases, while the gene matches leave 10 bases of the junction unaccounted for. The cysteine opens and the phenylalanine closes a CDR3 of 15 amino acids. The only DNA kept is the CDR3, 45 bases in frame from the first base.